This T cell receptor beta chain was identified in a study of cytomegalovirus exposure and HLA in healthy donors. Study observations and caveats: In an earlier analysis, about 87% or about 30%: the productive usage of most TCR beta V segments.

The PCR employed 60 Vbeta primers together with 13 Jbeta primers. Measured with immunoSEQ multiplex PCR; TCRdb has only the in-frame clones, and not every one. Among over 35,000 clones listed, 50% to 75% were seen once. Germline V lookup: CDR1 MDHEN, CDR2 SYDVKM. The CDR3 has 15 amino acids. The ends lost 7 bases at V and 2 bases at J; junction bases unmatched: 11. This clone was recorded once. Its antigen is unidentified. No conserved phenylalanine or tryptophan is present at the end of the CDR3, so a read error is the likely explanation. V gene TRBV28 combines with J gene TRBJ2-7, with 7 bases identical to TRBD1. Specimen: PBMCs. The receptor was isolated from a human donor in good health. The CDR3 sequence is CASTGLLGGPYEQYL. The CDR3 DNA sequence: TGTGCCAGCACGGGGTTATTAGGGGGCCCCTACGAGCAGTACCTC.